This T cell receptor beta chain was retrieved from a study of blood T cell repertoires in COVID-19. Produced via immunoSEQ multiplex PCR; TCRdb's table is partial and in-frame only. The sample holds about 46,000 clones, over 80% seen once. Per germline, CDR1 SGHTA and CDR2 FQGNSA. V was pared by 2 bases and J by 6 bases, with 7 bases of the junction left unmatched. This CDR3 comprises 15 residues. This clone has just one count. The V and J genes are TRBV7-2 and TRBJ2-7; 10 nucleotides match TRBD2. The TCR comes from a human donor in a cohort sampled during active COVID-19. Sequenced material: peripheral blood. CDR3 sequence reads: CASSLSSSGRGEQYF. CDR3 DNA: TGTGCCAGCAGCTTAAGTTCCAGCGGGAGGGGCGAGCAGTACTTC.